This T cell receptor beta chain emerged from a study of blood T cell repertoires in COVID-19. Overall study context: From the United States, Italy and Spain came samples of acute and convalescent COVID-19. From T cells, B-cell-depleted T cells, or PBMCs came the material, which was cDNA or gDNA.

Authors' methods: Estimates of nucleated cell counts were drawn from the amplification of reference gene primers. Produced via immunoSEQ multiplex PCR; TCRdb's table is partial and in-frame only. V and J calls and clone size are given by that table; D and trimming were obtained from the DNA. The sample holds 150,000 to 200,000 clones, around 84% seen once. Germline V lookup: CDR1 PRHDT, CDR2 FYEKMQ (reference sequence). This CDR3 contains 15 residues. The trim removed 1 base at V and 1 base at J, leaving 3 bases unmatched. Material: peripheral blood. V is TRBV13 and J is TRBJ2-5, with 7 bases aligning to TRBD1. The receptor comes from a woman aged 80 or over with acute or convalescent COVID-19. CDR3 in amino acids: CASSLVRDSQETQYF. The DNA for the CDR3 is TGTGCCAGCAGCTTAGTTCGGGACAGCCAAGAGACCCAGTACTTC.